These 21 T cell receptor beta chains originate from one sample sequenced in a study of OX40 agonist ivuxolimab in advanced cancers. Generated by immunoSEQ multiplex PCR, the TCRdb table keeps only in-frame clones and is missing some. The sample carries 65,000 to 80,000 clones, 91% recorded once. This material consisted of CD4+ or CD8+ T cells sorted from blood, taken in a trial of the OX40 agonist ivuxolimab. The receptors come from an adult with an advanced solid tumor such as melanoma, head and neck, liver or kidney cancer.

This chain joins TRBV14 and TRBJ2-1; D unclear. V lost 4 bases to trimming and J lost 2 bases, with 12 bases between them. Germline CDR1 is SGHDN and CDR2 is FVKESK. CDR3 length: 15 residues. CDR3 bases: TGTGCCAGCAGCCTCCGACAAGGGACCTACAATGAGCAGTTCTTC. Protein: CASSLRQGTYNEQFF.

This chain uses TRBV30 with TRBJ1-5; D not resolved. Trimming removed 0 bases at V and 4 bases at J, with 7 bases between. Germline CDR1 is GTSNPN and CDR2 is SVGIG (reference sequence). The CDR3 is 13 residues long. The CDR3 nucleotides are TGTGCCTGGAGTGTACTAAAAAATCAGCCCCAGCATTTT. Translating it yields CAWSVLKNQPQHF.

This clone was detected a few times. The sample contains more than one DNA sequence encoding this CDR3. V and J are TRBV19 and TRBJ1-5, with D possibly being TRBD1 (6 bases). The CDR3 is 14 residues long. Trimming took 5 bases from V and 3 from J, leaving 11 bases between them. CDR1 and CDR2 from the germline V gene are LNHDA and SQIVND (reference sequence). In DNA, the CDR3 is TGTGCCAGTAGTTTGTACAGGGACAATCAGCCCCAGCATTTT. Translated, it gives CASSLYRDNQPQHF.

The chain recombines TRBV19 with TRBJ2-3, with 7 bases aligning to TRBD1. The germline CDR1 and CDR2 sequences are LNHDA and SQIVND (reference sequence). This CDR3 region has 15 residues. The V and J ends lost 5 bases and 3 bases, in that order; junction bases with no gene match: 8. CDR3 sequence: CASSADRDLTDTQYF. The CDR3 DNA follows: TGTGCCAGTAGTGCCGACAGGGACCTGACAGATACGCAGTATTTT.

This clone was seen once. The CDR3 sequence: CASSLRGAPYNEQFF. The CDR3 nucleotides read TGTGCCAGCAGCTTAAGAGGAGCCCCCTACAATGAGCAGTTCTTC. The chain has TRBV13 and TRBJ2-1; D gene ambiguous. Trimming shortened V by 2 bases and J by 2 bases, and 10 bases separated the two germline ends. Germline CDR1 is PRHDT and CDR2 is FYEKMQ (reference sequence). This CDR3 spans 15 amino acids.

V and J are TRBV27 and TRBJ2-1; D gene uncertain. The CDR3 is 14 residues long. Germline CDR1 and CDR2: MNHEY and SMNVEV (reference sequence). The germline V and J ends were trimmed by 5 bases and 8 bases, with 16 bases remaining between them. CDR3: CASSRGPDIHEQFF. In nucleotides, the CDR3 is TGTGCCAGCAGTAGAGGCCCGGATATCCATGAGCAGTTCTTC.

J is TRBJ1-4 and V is TRBV5-6; 11 bases map to TRBD1. Germline CDR1 is SGHDT and CDR2 is YYEEEE. Trimming at V came to 3 bases and at J to 8 bases, leaving 3 bases not matched to a gene. The CDR3 has 14 amino acids. The CDR3 region is CASSWDRGYEKLFF. CDR3 bases: TGTGCCAGCAGCTGGGACAGGGGGTACGAAAAACTGTTTTTT.

The chain links TRBV6-5 to TRBJ2-2, with D possibly called TRBD1 or TRBD2 (5 bases each). Deletions cut 2 bases from V and 9 bases from J, with 7 bases between. CDR3 size: 12 residues. Looked up from germline, CDR1 is MNHEY and CDR2 is SVGAGI. DNA of the CDR3: TGTGCCAGCAGTTACCGGGGACGGGAGCTGTTTTTT. Translation gives CASSYRGRELFF.

V and J are TRBV4-3 and TRBJ2-2, with a weak D call TRBD1 (5 bases). Trimming stripped 0 bases from V and 2 bases from J, with 13 bases between. The CDR3 sequence is 17 residues long. Germline CDR1 reads LGHNA; CDR2 reads YSLEER. CDR3 DNA sequence: TGCGCCAGCAGCCAAGAGGGGCTTCCCACTAACACCGGGGAGCTGTTTTTT. Residues: CASSQEGLPTNTGELFF.

The chain combines TRBV28 with TRBJ2-6; 9 bases line up with TRBD1. In germline, CDR1 is MDHEN, CDR2 SYDVKM. This CDR3 has 17 residues. J gave up 2 bases and V 10 bases, and 12 bases lay outside the gene matches. The CDR3: CATLPETGGAGANVLTF. The CDR3 coding sequence is TGTGCCACCCTTCCCGAGACAGGGGGTGCTGGGGCCAACGTCCTGACTTTC.

J is TRBJ2-1 and V is TRBV7-2; weak D call: TRBD2 (6 bases). Germline V CDR1 and CDR2: SGHTA, FQGNSA. CDR3 size: 16 residues. V lost 3 bases, J lost 0 bases, and 12 bases lay in between. The CDR3 DNA reads TGTGCCAGCAGCTTGTCTTCTAGCGCCTCCTACAATGAGCAGTTCTTC. Protein sequence: CASSLSSSASYNEQFF.

The gene calls are TRBV6-5 and TRBJ2-7; D may be TRBD1 (6 bases). V dropped 0 bases and J dropped 1 base, with 13 bases sitting between them. Per the germline V gene, CDR1 is MNHEY and CDR2 is SVGAGI. The CDR3 is 16 amino acids. The DNA for the CDR3 is TGTGCCAGCAGTTACTCTAGGGGGACGGTATCCTACGAGCAGTACTTC. Residues: CASSYSRGTVSYEQYF.

This sequence joins TRBV28 and TRBJ2-5; no clear D. Trimming took 3 bases from V and 2 from J, leaving 13 bases between them. The CDR3 spans 15 residues. Germline V gene lookup returns CDR1 MDHEN and CDR2 SYDVKM. CDR3 region: CASSFGGRFQETQYF. The CDR3 DNA reads as TGTGCCAGCAGTTTTGGTGGGCGATTTCAAGAGACCCAGTACTTC.

The chain uses TRBV27 and TRBJ1-5, with 7 nucleotides matching TRBD1. Germline V gene sequence: CDR1 MNHEY, CDR2 SMNVEV (reference sequence). V was clipped by 5 bases and J by 1 base; unmatched bases: 8. This CDR3 region has 16 residues. CDR3 DNA sequence: TGTGCCAGCAGTGTCTCTTACAGGGGAAGCAATCAGCCCCAGCATTTT. Encoded protein: CASSVSYRGSNQPQHF.

This sequence joins TRBV11-3 and TRBJ2-1; 9 bases are a match to TRBD2. The V gene end was trimmed by 5 bases and the J gene end by 4 bases; junction bases not matched to a gene: 6. CDR1 SGHNT and CDR2 YENEEA come from the germline V gene. The CDR3 has 15 residues. The DNA of the CDR3 is TGTGCCAGCAGCCCCTCTAGCGGGACTTACAATGAGCAGTTCTTC. Translating it yields CASSPSSGTYNEQFF. The full variable domain, completed using reference TRBV11-3 and TRBJ2-1, is EAGVVQSPRYKIIEKKQPVAFWCNPISGHNTLYWYLQNLGQGPELLIRYENEEAVDDSQLPKDRFSAERLKGVDSTLKIQPAELGDSAVYLCASSPSSGTYNEQFFGPGTRLTVL.

V usage is TRBV28 and J usage is TRBJ1-2; 7 bases are shared with TRBD1. Germline CDR1 MDHEN, CDR2 SYDVKM. The trim removed 3 bases at V and 4 bases at J, leaving 5 bases unmatched. The CDR3 loop spans 14 amino acids. The CDR3 region has the DNA TGTGCCAGCAGTTTGGCAGGGGGGTCCTATGGCTACACCTTC. Protein product: CASSLAGGSYGYTF.

This clone was recorded a few times. The rearrangement uses TRBV9 and TRBJ2-3, with TRBD2 matching over 12 bases. V was pared by 3 bases and J by 0 bases, with 2 bases of the junction left unmatched. This CDR3 has 16 amino acids. CDR1 SGDLS and CDR2 YYNGEE come from the germline V gene. As DNA, the CDR3 is TGTGCCAGCAGCGGCGGGACTAGCGGGAGCACAGATACGCAGTATTTT. Translating it yields CASSGGTSGSTDTQYF.

This clone was observed a single time. The chain combines TRBV7-8 with TRBJ2-1; D uncertain. The germline V gene has CDR1 SGHVS and CDR2 FQNEAQ. Between the trimmed V and J ends, which lost 5 bases and 6 bases, there was a span of 26 bases. This CDR3 comprises 18 residues. CDR3 amino acids: CASSVTPQVEFSFNEQFF. CDR3 sequence (DNA): TGTGCCAGCAGCGTAACCCCTCAAGTGGAGTTTAGCTTCAATGAGCAGTTCTTC. The entire variable domain, with the rest obtained from reference TRBV7-8 and TRBJ2-1, is as follows: GAGVSQSPRYKVAKRGQDVALRCDPISGHVSLFWYQQALGQGPEFLTYFQNEAQLDKSGLPSDRFFAERPEGSVSTLKIQRTQQEDSAVYLCASSVTPQVEFSFNEQFFGPGTRLTVL.

This chain links TRBV4-1 with TRBJ2-1, with TRBD1 identical over 7 bases. J was trimmed by 8 bases and V by 1 base; bases with no gene match: 8. Germline CDR1 and CDR2: MGHRA and YSYEKL. The CDR3 loop spans 15 amino acids. The CDR3 is CASSQVTGAGDEQFF. CDR3 in DNA: TGCGCCAGCAGCCAAGTCACAGGGGCAGGAGATGAGCAGTTCTTC.

The chain is built from TRBV12-5 and TRBJ1-1, with no clear D. The CDR3 sequence is 17 residues long. The V end lost 5 bases, the J end lost 1 base, and 20 bases lay between the germline ends. Germline V lookup: CDR1 LGHNT, CDR2 FRNRAP. The CDR3, as DNA: TGTGCTAGTGGTCGAGCGAATTTAGGGCTGGAGAACACTGAAGCTTTCTTT. This gives the protein CASGRANLGLENTEAFF.

The V call is TRBV4-3, the J call TRBJ1-1, with D possibly TRBD1 on 5 matching bases. V shed 1 base and J shed 4 bases, with 13 bases lying between them. This CDR3 contains 15 residues. Per the germline V gene, CDR1 is LGHNA and CDR2 is YSLEER. As DNA, the CDR3 is TGCGCCAGCAGCCAAGTAGAAGGGAGGGGCACTGAAGCTTTCTTT. It codes for CASSQVEGRGTEAFF.